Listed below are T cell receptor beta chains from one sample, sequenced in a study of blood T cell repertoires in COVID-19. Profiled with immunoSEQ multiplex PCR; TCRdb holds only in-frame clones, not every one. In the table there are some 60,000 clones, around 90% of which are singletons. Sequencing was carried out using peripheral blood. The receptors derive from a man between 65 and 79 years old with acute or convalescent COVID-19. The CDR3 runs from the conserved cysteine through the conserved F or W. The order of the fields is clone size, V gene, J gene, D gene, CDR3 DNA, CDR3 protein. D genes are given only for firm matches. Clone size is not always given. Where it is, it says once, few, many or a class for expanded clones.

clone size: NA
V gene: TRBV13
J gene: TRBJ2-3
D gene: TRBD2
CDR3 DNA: TGTGCCAGCAGCTCGGGACTAGCGGAACCAACAGATACGCAGTATTTT
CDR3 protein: CASSSGLAEPTDTQYF

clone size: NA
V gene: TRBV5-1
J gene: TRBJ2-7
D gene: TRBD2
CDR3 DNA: TGCGCCAGCAACCGGGTTGCGGGAGGGACCTCCTACGAGCAGTACTTC
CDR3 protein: CASNRVAGGTSYEQYF

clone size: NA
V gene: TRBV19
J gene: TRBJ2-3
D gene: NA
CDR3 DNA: TGTGCCAGTTATGGTAGGGGGAACACAGATACGCAGTATTTT
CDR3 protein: CASYGRGNTDTQYF

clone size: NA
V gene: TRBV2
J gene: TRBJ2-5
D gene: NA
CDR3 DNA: TGTGCCAGCAGTGAACTCGGCGGTGCGAGGGAGACCCAGTACTTC
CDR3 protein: CASSELGGARETQYF

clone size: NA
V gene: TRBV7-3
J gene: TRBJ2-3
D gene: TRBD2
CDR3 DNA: TGTGCCAGCAGCTTAATCGGTCTAGCGGGGGGGCTTTTAGATACGCAGTATTTT
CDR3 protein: CASSLIGLAGGLLDTQYF

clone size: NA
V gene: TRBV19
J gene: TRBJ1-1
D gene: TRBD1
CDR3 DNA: TGTGCCAGTAGTCCCCGGGACAGGGGGCTCTTGGGGGCTTTCTTT
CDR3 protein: CASSPRDRGLLGAFF

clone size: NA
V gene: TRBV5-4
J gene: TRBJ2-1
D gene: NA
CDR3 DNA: TGTGCCAGCAGCTTGGCGGGAGCCTACTACAATGAGCAGTTCTTC
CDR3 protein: CASSLAGAYYNEQFF

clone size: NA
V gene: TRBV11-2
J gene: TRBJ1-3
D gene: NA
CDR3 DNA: TGTGCCAGCAGCTCATCGGTGGACACCATATATTTT
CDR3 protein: CASSSSVDTIYF

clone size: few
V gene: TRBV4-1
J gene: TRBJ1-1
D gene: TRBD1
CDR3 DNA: TGCGCCAGCAGCCAGCACAACAGGGGAAGTGGGATGAACACTGAAGCTTTCTTT
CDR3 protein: CASSQHNRGSGMNTEAFF

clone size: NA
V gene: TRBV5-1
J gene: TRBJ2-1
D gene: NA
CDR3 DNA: TGCGCCAGCAGCCCTATTAATAACAATGAGCAGTTCTTC
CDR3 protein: CASSPINNNEQFF

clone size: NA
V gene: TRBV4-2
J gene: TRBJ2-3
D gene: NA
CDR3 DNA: TGTGCCAGCAGCCAAGATTCAACCAGGCCAGATACGCAGTATTTT
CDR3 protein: CASSQDSTRPDTQYF

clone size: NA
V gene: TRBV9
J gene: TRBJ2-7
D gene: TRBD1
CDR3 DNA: TGTGCCAGCAGCGTAGACCTTTTCCCTGGGACAGTGAAGGAGCAGTACTTC
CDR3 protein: CASSVDLFPGTVKEQYF

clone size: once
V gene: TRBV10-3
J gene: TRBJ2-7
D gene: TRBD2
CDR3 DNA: TGTGCCATCAGTGAGGGCGGGGGTGGCACCGAGCAGTACTTC
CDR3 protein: CAISEGGGGTEQYF

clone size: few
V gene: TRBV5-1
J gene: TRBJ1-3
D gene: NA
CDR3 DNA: TGCGCCAGCAGCTTGCAGGCAGACACTGGAAACACCATATATTTT
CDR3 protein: CASSLQADTGNTIYF

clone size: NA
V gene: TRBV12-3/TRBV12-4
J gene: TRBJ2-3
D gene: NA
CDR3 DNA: TGTGCCAGCAGATTGACTAGCACAGATACGCAGTATTTT
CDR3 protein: CASRLTSTDTQYF

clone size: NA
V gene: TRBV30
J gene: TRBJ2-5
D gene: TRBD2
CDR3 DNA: TGTGCCTGTGGACTAGACCAAGAGACCCAGTACTTC
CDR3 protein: CACGLDQETQYF

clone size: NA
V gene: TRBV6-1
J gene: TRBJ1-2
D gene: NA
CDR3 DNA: TGTGCCAGCAGTGAAGCTGGGTCAGGGTCGATAGGCTACACCTTC
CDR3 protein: CASSEAGSGSIGYTF

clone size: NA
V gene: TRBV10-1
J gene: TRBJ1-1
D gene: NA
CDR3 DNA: TGCGCCAGCAGTGGGACCGGGAGATTGAACACTGAAGCTTTCTTT
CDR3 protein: CASSGTGRLNTEAFF

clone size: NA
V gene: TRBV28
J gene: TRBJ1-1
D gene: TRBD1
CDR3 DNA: TGTGCCAGCAGTCCCCGACAGGGTATAAACACTGAAGCTTTCTTT
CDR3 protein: CASSPRQGINTEAFF

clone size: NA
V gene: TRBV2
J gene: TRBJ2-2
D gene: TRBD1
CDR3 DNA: TGTGCCAGCATCCTAAGACCGGGACAGCGAGGGGCACGGAACACCGGGGAGCTGTTTTTT
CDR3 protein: CASILRPGQRGARNTGELFF

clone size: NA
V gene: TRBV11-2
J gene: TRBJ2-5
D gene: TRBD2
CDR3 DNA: TGTGCCAGCAGCTCCTCCATTCTAGCGGGGGCCCAAGAGACCCAGTACTTC
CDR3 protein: CASSSSILAGAQETQYF

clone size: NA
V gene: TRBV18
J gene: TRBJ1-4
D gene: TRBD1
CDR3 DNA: TGTGCCAGCTCCCGGGACAGGGTTAATGAAAAACTGTTTTTT
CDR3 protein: CASSRDRVNEKLFF

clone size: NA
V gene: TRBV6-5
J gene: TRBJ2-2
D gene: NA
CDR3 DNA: TGTGCCAGCAGGGGGAGGCCCGGGGAGCTGTTTTTT
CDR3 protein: CASRGRPGELFF

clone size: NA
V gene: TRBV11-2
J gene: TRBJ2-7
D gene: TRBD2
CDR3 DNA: TGTGCCAGCAGCTTAGGGGCTAGCGGGTCCTACGAGCAGTACTTC
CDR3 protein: CASSLGASGSYEQYF

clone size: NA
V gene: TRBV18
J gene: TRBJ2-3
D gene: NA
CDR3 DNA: TGTGCCAGCTTGGCTAGGCCTAGCACAGATACGCAGTATTTT
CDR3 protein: CASLARPSTDTQYF

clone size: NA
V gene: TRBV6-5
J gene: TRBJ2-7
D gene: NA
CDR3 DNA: TGTGCCAGCAGGCTCGACGGCGGGGCGAGAGAGCAGTACTTC
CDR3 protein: CASRLDGGAREQYF

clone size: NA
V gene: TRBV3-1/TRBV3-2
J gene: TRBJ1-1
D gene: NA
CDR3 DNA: TGTGCCAGCACCCGGACAGAAGTCATGAACACTGAAGCTTTCTTT
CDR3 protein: CASTRTEVMNTEAFF

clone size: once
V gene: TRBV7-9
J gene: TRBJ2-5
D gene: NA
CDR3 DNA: TGTGCCAGCAGCTTTTCGCAGTTTGGCCAAGAGACCCAGTACTTC
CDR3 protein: CASSFSQFGQETQYF

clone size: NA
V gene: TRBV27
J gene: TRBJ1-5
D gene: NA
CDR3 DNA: TGTGCCAGCAGCCCCTACAATCAGCCCCAGCATTTT
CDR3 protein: CASSPYNQPQHF